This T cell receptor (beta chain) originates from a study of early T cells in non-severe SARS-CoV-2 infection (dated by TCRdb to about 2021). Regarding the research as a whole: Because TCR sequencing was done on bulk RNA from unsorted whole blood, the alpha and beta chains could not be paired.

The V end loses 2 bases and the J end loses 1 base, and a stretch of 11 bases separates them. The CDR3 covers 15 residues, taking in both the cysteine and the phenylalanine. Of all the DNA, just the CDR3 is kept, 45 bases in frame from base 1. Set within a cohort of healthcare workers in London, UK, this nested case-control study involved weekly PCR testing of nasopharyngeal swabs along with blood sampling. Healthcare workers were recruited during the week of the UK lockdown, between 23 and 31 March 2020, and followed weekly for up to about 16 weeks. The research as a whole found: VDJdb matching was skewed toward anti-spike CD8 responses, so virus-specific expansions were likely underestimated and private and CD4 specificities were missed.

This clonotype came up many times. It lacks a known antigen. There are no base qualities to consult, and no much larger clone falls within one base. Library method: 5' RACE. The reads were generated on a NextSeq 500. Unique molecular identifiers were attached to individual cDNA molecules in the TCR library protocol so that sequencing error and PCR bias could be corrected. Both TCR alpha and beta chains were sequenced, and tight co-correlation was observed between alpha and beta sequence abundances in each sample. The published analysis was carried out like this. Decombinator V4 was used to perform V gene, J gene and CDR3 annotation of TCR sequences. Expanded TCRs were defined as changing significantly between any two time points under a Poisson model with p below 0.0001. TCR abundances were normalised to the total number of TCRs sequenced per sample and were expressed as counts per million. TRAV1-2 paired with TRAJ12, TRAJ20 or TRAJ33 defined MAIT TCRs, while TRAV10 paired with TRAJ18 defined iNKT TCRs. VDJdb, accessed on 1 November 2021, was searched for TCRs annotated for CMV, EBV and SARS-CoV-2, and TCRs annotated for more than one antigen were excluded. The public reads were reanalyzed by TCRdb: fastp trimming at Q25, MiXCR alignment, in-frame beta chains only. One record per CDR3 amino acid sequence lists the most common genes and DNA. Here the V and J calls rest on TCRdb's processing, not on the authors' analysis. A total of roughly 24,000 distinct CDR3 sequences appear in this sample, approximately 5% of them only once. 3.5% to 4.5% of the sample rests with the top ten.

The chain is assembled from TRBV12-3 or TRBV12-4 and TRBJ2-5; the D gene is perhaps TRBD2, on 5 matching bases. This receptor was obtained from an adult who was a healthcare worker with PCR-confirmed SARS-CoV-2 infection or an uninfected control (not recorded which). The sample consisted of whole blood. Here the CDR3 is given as CASSLKRGVQETQYF. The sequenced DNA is TGTGCCAGCAGTTTAAAACGGGGTGTCCAAGAGACCCAGTACTTC.